These T cell receptor beta chains were read from a single sample in a study of regulatory T cells in long-lasting Graves disease. TCRdb analysed the multiplex PCR reads with MiXCR anew, one entry per CDR3 protein. Of 620,000 or so distinct CDR3 sequences listed, around 15% are singletons. The sample was also linked to a second study, of T cells in Graves' hyperthyroidism and ophthalmopathy.

The sequences come from peripheral blood mononuclear cells (PBMCs), collected at new diagnosis, from a patient treated with antithyroid drugs. Receptors originate from a woman younger than 45 with Graves disease. The CDR3 runs from the conserved cysteine through the conserved F or W. D genes are given only for firm matches. Rows give clone size only sometimes, using once, few, many, or a class for an expanded clone.

clone_size	d_call	v_call	j_call	cdr3_nt	cdr3_aa
.	.	TRBV18	TRBJ1-1	TGTGCCAGCTCAGCACTCCGAGGGGACACTGAAGCTTTCTTT	CASSALRGDTEAFF
many	TRBD2	TRBV5-5	TRBJ2-1	TGTGCCAGCAGCCCACACGGGACTAGCGGGAGTGGGAATGAGCAGTTCTTC	CASSPHGTSGSGNEQFF
many	.	TRBV7-8	TRBJ1-5	TGTGCCAGCAGCTTAACAGGGAATCAGCCCCAGCATTTT	CASSLTGNQPQHF
many	.	TRBV12-3/TRBV12-4	TRBJ2-5	TGTGCCAGCAGTTTAGAACTGGGGACCCAGTACTTC	CASSLELGTQYF
many	.	TRBV7-6	TRBJ2-5	TGTGCCAGCAGCAACGACCAAGAGACCCAGTACTTC	CASSNDQETQYF
few	.	TRBV5-1	TRBJ1-2	TGCGCCAGCAGCTTTGTTATGGGCGAGGCTAACTATGGCTACACCTTC	CASSFVMGEANYGYTF
few	TRBD1	TRBV5-1	TRBJ1-1	TGCGCCAGCACCCCCGGGACAGGGAACACTGAAGCTTTCTTT	CASTPGTGNTEAFF
.	.	TRBV18	TRBJ2-2	TGTGCCAGCTCACCACCGTGGCTACCCGCCGGGGAGCTGTTTTTT	CASSPPWLPAGELFF
.	.	TRBV29-1	TRBJ1-2	TGCAGCGTTGAAGCCGTCTACAGTGAGGTCTATGGCTACACCTTC	CSVEAVYSEVYGYTF
many	.	TRBV29-1	TRBJ2-3	TGCAGCGCAGTGGTGGCAGCTGGGGCCACAGATACGCAGTATTTT	CSAVVAAGATDTQYF
few	TRBD2	TRBV6-2/TRBV6-3	TRBJ2-5	TGTGCCAGCAGTTACGAACTAGCGGGAGCAGAGACCCAGTACTTC	CASSYELAGAETQYF
.	.	TRBV19	TRBJ2-2	TGTGCCAGTACCGGGACGGGGGGCATCACCGGGGAGCTGTTTTTT	CASTGTGGITGELFF
many	.	TRBV29-1	TRBJ2-7	TGCAGCGTTGAACAGTCTAACGAGCAGTACTTC	CSVEQSNEQYF
few	.	TRBV30	TRBJ1-4	TGTGCCGGGCACAGAACTAATGAAAAACTGTTTTTT	CAGHRTNEKLFF